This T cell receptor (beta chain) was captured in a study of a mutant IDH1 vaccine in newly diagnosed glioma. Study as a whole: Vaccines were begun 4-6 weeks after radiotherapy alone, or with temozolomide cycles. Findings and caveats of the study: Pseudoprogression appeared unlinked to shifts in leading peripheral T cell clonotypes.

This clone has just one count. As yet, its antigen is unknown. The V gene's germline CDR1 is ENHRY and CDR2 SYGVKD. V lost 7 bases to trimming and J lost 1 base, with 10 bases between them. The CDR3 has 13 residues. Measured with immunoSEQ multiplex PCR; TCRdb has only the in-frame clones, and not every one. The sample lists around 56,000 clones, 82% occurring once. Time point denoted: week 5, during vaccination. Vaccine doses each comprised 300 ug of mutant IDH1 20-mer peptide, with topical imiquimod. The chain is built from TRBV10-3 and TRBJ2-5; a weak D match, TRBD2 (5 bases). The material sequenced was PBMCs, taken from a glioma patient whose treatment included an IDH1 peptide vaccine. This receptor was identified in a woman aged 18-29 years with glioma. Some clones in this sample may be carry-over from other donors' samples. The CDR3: CAIKDWLQETQYF. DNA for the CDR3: TGTGCCATCAAGGACTGGCTCCAAGAGACCCAGTACTTC.